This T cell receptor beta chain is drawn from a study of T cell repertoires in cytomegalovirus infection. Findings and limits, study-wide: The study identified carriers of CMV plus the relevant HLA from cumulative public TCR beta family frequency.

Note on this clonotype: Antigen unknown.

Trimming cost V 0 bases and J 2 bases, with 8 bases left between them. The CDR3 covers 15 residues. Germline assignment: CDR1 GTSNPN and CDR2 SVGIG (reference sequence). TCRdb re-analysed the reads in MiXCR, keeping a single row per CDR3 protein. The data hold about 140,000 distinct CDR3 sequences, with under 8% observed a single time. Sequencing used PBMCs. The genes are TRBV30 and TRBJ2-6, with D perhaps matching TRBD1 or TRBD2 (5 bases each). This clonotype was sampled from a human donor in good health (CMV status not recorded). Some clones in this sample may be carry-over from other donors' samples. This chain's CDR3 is CAWSVRGAGANVLTF. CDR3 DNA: TGTGCCTGGAGTGTCAGAGGGGCTGGGGCCAACGTCCTGACTTTC. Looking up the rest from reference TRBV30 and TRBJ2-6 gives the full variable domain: SQTIHQWPATLVQPVGSPLSLECTVEGTSNPNLYWYRQAAGRGLQLLFYSVGIGQISSEVPQNLSASRPQDRQFILSSKKLLLSDSGFYLCAWSVRGAGANVLTFGAGSRLTVL.